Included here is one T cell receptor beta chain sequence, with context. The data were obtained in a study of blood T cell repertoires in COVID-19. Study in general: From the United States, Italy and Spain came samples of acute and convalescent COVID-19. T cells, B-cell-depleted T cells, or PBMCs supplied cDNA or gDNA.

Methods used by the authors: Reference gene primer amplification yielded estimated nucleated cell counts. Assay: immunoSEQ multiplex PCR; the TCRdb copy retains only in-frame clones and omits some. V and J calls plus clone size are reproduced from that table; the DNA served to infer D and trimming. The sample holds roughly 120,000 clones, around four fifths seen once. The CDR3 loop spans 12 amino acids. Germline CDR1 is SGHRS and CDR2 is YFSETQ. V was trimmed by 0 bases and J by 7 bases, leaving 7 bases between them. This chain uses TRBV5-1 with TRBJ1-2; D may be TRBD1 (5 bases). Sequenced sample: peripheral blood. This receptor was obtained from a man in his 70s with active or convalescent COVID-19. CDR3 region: CASSLAGGGYTF. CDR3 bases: TGCGCCAGCAGCTTGGCCGGGGGTGGCTACACCTTC.